These 22 T cell receptor beta chains share one sample of origin, sequenced in a study of T cells in Graves' hyperthyroidism and ophthalmopathy. Amplified TCR beta CDR3 regions derived from RNA transcripts. HTBI primers were the set used in a first-round RT-PCR of the TCR CDR3. TCRdb reprocessed the multiplex PCR reads via MiXCR and lists one record per CDR3 protein. Among approximately 600,000 distinct CDR3 sequences listed, around 21% were seen once. Sequencing was carried out using blood. The receptors here all came from a man younger than 40 with Graves' ophthalmopathy.

This clonotype was found a few times. This sequence joins TRBV7-3 and TRBJ2-6; 12 positions agree with TRBD1. After removal of 5 bases from V and 2 bases from J, the junction contained 10 bases not matched to a gene. CDR1 SGHTA and CDR2 FQGTGA come from the germline V gene. The CDR3 runs 19 residues. The CDR3 is CASSHGTGGISAGANVLTF. DNA for the CDR3: TGTGCCAGCAGCCATGGGACAGGGGGCATCAGTGCTGGGGCCAACGTCCTGACTTTC. The variable domain in full, completed from reference TRBV7-3 and TRBJ2-6, reads GAGVSQTPSNKVTEKGKYVELRCDPISGHTALYWYRQSLGQGPEFLIYFQGTGAADDSGLPNDRFFAVRPEGSVSTLKIQRTERGDSAVYLCASSHGTGGISAGANVLTFGAGSRLTVL.

This clonotype showed up just a few times. This chain connects TRBV10-3 to TRBJ1-1; 11 bases fit TRBD1. With 3 bases clipped from V and 3 bases from J, the junction kept 3 bases outside the gene matches. The CDR3 runs to 15 residues. Germline V gives CDR1 ENHRY, CDR2 SYGVKD. Here the CDR3 reads CAISDRGQGDTEAFF. DNA for the CDR3: TGTGCCATCAGTGATCGGGGACAGGGGGACACTGAAGCTTTCTTT.

The table lists this clonotype with many counts. This CDR3 is CASSLMGSDNEQFF. CDR3 coding DNA: TGTGCCAGCAGCTTAATGGGGAGCGACAATGAGCAGTTCTTC. This sequence joins TRBV7-3 and TRBJ2-1, with a tentative D call TRBD2 (5 bases). Germline V CDR1 and CDR2: SGHTA, FQGTGA. Trimming removed 1 base from V and 5 bases from J, with 9 bases in between. The CDR3 is 14 amino acids. Variable domain in full (rest from reference TRBV7-3 and TRBJ2-1): GAGVSQTPSNKVTEKGKYVELRCDPISGHTALYWYRQSLGQGPEFLIYFQGTGAADDSGLPNDRFFAVRPEGSVSTLKIQRTERGDSAVYLCASSLMGSDNEQFFGPGTRLTVL.

The V and J genes are TRBV11-2 and TRBJ2-3, with a tentative D call TRBD2 (5 bases). The V and J ends lost 3 bases and 2 bases respectively, with 21 bases between them. The CDR3 consists of 18 residues. Germline loops: CDR1 SGHAT, CDR2 FQNNGV. CDR3 residues: CASSFNSWASRPTDTQYF. CDR3 sequence (DNA): TGTGCCAGCAGCTTTAATTCGTGGGCTAGCAGACCCACAGATACGCAGTATTTT. The full variable domain, its missing parts supplied by reference TRBV11-2 and TRBJ2-3, is EAGVAQSPRYKIIEKRQSVAFWCNPISGHATLYWYQQILGQGPKLLIQFQNNGVVDDSQLPKDRFSAERLKGVDSTLKIQPAKLEDSAVYLCASSFNSWASRPTDTQYFGPGTRLTVL.

The chain joins TRBV4-2 to TRBJ1-2; D gene ambiguous. The CDR3 runs to 12 residues. V lost 1 base, J lost 4 bases, and 4 bases lay in between. CDR1 is LGHNA and CDR2 is YNFKEQ in the germline V gene. This CDR3 is CASSQVSYGYTF. In DNA, the CDR3 is TGTGCCAGCAGCCAAGTTTCCTATGGCTACACCTTC.

This clonotype was seen ten or more times. The genes are TRBV20-1 and TRBJ1-2, with D unresolved. The V gene's germline CDR1 is DFQATT and CDR2 SNEGSKA (reference sequence). The germline V and J ends were trimmed by 6 bases and 6 bases, with 17 bases remaining between them. This CDR3 has 13 amino acids. CDR3 nucleotides: TGCAGTGCCCTGGCCACCGCGCTCGATGGCTACACCTTC. The encoded protein is CSALATALDGYTF.

The chain couples TRBV12-3 or TRBV12-4 to TRBJ1-1, with 9 bases aligning to TRBD1. The CDR3 contains 16 residues. V was pared by 5 bases and J by 5 bases, with 12 bases of the junction left unmatched. CDR3 sequence (DNA): TGTGCCAGCAGTACGATATACAGGGGGCTTTCGACTGAAGCTTTCTTT. This translates into CASSTIYRGLSTEAFF.

In its sample, this clonotype was seen many times. The V gene is TRBV28, the J gene TRBJ2-7; maybe TRBD2 (5 bases). V gave up 5 bases and J gave up 2 bases, with 13 bases separating them. Germline assignment: CDR1 MDHEN and CDR2 SYDVKM. This CDR3 comprises 14 residues. CDR3 nucleotides: TGTGCCAGCAGTACAACCGAGGGTGCCTACGAGCAGTACTTC. Protein sequence: CASSTTEGAYEQYF.

This clonotype was seen many times. The chain is built from TRBV6-1 and TRBJ1-1; D possibly corresponds to TRBD1 (5 bases). The CDR3 is 13 residues long. The V end lost 11 bases, the J end lost 0 bases, and 13 bases lay between the germline ends. Per the germline V gene, CDR1 is MNHNS and CDR2 is SASEGT. For the CDR3, the DNA is TGTGCCTCCAGGGCCGGTTTGAACACTGAAGCTTTCTTT. Protein: CASRAGLNTEAFF.

This clonotype was seen more than once but under ten times. This chain links TRBV29-1 with TRBJ1-1; 8 bases line up with TRBD1. The germline V gene encodes CDR1 SQVTM and CDR2 ANQGSEA. The CDR3 is made up of 16 amino acids. Trimming took 1 base from V and 10 from J; bases not matched to a gene: 17. The CDR3 nucleotides read TGCAGCGTTGAAGGCCGGGACATGGGGACAGGAGGTGTAGCTTTCTTT. Translating gives CSVEGRDMGTGGVAFF.

There are many counts of this clonotype. The chain links TRBV20-1 to TRBJ2-3, with a weak D call TRBD1 (6 bases). Germline CDR1 DFQATT, CDR2 SNEGSKA (reference sequence). The CDR3 is 12 amino acids. V was shortened by 4 bases and J by 7 bases, with 12 bases between the two germline ends. The CDR3 nucleotides read TGCAGTGCTAACACAGGGTCATATACGCAGTATTTT. It is translated as CSANTGSYTQYF.

The chain recombines TRBV20-1 with TRBJ2-7, with D perhaps matching TRBD1 (6 bases). Germline V gene data show CDR1 as DFQATT and CDR2 as SNEGSKA (reference sequence). This CDR3 is built from 14 residues. The V and J ends lost 7 bases and 2 bases respectively, with 18 bases between them. CDR3 region: CSGVPDSRAYEQYF. CDR3 sequence (DNA): TGCAGTGGGGTGCCGGACAGCCGGGCCTACGAGCAGTACTTC.

This clonotype was seen at least ten times. This rearrangement joins TRBV2 to TRBJ2-7; the match to TRBD1 covers 8 bases. Germline V gives CDR1 SNHLY, CDR2 FYNNEI. The trim removed 6 bases at V and 5 bases at J, leaving 12 bases unmatched. CDR3 length equals 15 residues. For the CDR3, the DNA is TGTGCCAGCAGATTTGGAAGACAGGGGAAAAACGAGCAGTACTTC. Amino acid sequence: CASRFGRQGKNEQYF.

This rearrangement joins TRBV10-3 to TRBJ2-7; D assignment may be TRBD1 or TRBD2 (6 bases each). The V end was cut by 6 bases, the J end by 0 bases, with 12 bases between. There are 14 residues in the CDR3. Germline assignment: CDR1 ENHRY and CDR2 SYGVKD. This chain's CDR3 is CAIRGGGSSYEQYF. CDR3 DNA: TGTGCCATCAGAGGAGGGGGAAGCTCCTACGAGCAGTACTTC.

The sample holds many counts of this clonotype. This chain joins TRBV28 and TRBJ1-3; D is unclear. The V gene lost 4 bases and the J gene lost 2 bases, with 12 bases spanning the gap. The V gene's germline CDR1 is MDHEN and CDR2 SYDVKM. This CDR3 spans 15 amino acids. The CDR3 here is CASSSGAGPGNTIYF. The CDR3, as DNA: TGTGCCAGCAGTTCCGGAGCAGGACCTGGAAACACCATATATTTT.

This clonotype has more than one count but fewer than ten. This chain links TRBV5-1 with TRBJ2-7; 8 nucleotides line up with TRBD1. The CDR3 has 14 amino acids. From germline, CDR1 is SGHRS and CDR2 YFSETQ. Trimming at V came to 4 bases and at J to 4 bases, leaving 7 bases not matched to a gene. Here the CDR3 reads CASSMDREVYEQYF. In nucleotides, the CDR3 is TGCGCCAGCAGCATGGACAGGGAGGTATACGAGCAGTACTTC.

This clonotype was seen a handful of times. V gene TRBV20-1 combines with J gene TRBJ2-7, with TRBD2 identical over 11 bases. The CDR3 length is 14 residues. V lost 6 bases and J lost 0; bases outside the gene matches: 4. Per the germline V gene, CDR1 is DFQATT and CDR2 is SNEGSKA (reference sequence). The CDR3 DNA reads as TGCAGTGCATTAGCGGGAGGGACCTCCTACGAGCAGTACTTC. Encoded protein: CSALAGGTSYEQYF.

The chain carries TRBV7-2 and TRBJ2-3, with D unresolved. This CDR3 comprises 14 residues. Trimming took off 5 bases at V and 4 bases at J, with 13 bases between the two ends. The germline V gene has CDR1 SGHTA and CDR2 FQGNSA. Here the CDR3 DNA reads TGTGCCAGCAGCACATCCTTCGAGGCAGATACGCAGTATTTT. It codes for CASSTSFEADTQYF.

V and J are TRBV2 and TRBJ2-7, with TRBD2 matching over 11 bases. Germline V gene sequence: CDR1 SNHLY, CDR2 FYNNEI. The junction had 8 bases not matched to a gene; V was cut back by 0 bases and J by 7 bases. CDR3 length equals 16 residues. Here the CDR3 reads CASSEASGRALGEQYF. The CDR3 region has the DNA TGTGCCAGCAGTGAAGCTAGCGGGAGGGCCCTGGGGGAGCAGTACTTC.

The V gene is TRBV7-2, the J gene TRBJ2-7, with D perhaps matching TRBD1 (6 bases). Germline-derived CDR1 and CDR2 are SGHTA and FQGNSA. The V gene lost 1 base and the J gene lost 9 bases, with 19 bases spanning the gap. The CDR3 is made up of 15 amino acids. The CDR3 DNA follows: TGTGCCAGCAGCTTAGGTCGAAGGGGCGCAGGGGCGCAGTACTTC. This sequence encodes CASSLGRRGAGAQYF.

The chain combines TRBV27 with TRBJ1-4, with D tentatively TRBD1 (6 bases). Germline CDR1 is MNHEY and CDR2 is SMNVEV (reference sequence). Trimming took off 3 bases at V and 5 bases at J, with 13 bases between the two ends. The CDR3 contains 15 residues. The CDR3 DNA follows: TGTGCCAGCAGTTTGGGATCAGGGGAGAATGAAAAACTGTTTTTT. Translation gives CASSLGSGENEKLFF.

This clonotype has more than one count but fewer than ten. The chain recombines TRBV2 with TRBJ2-3; 8 nucleotides align to TRBD2. From germline, CDR1 is SNHLY and CDR2 FYNNEI. This CDR3 has 15 residues. Trimming took 7 bases from V and 2 from J; bases not matched to a gene: 8. The CDR3 coding sequence is TGTGCCAGCAAGGGCACACTAGCGGCCACAGATACGCAGTATTTT. This gives the protein CASKGTLAATDTQYF.